The clone carrying this T cell receptor (beta chain) occurred a few times. Its target is not known. A clone one base away is much larger, so this may be a read error. Germline CDR1 is MNHEY and CDR2 is SMNVEV (reference sequence). The CDR3 is 14 residues long. Unique molecular identifiers (one per individual cDNA molecule) were attached. TCRdb itself ran the 5' RACE reads through MiXCR, one entry per CDR3 protein. The sample has around 19,000 distinct CDR3 sequences, approximately 4.3% seen once. These data originate in a study of early T cells in non-severe SARS-CoV-2 infection. On the study more broadly: The authors sequenced bulk RNA from unsorted whole blood, leaving chains unpaired.

Findings and limits, study-wide: Anti-spike CD8 specificities were favored by VDJdb matching, whose results missed private and CD4 specificities.

The clonotype was recovered from an adult who was a healthcare worker with PCR-confirmed SARS-CoV-2 infection or an uninfected control (not recorded which). Sequencing was carried out using whole blood. This rearrangement joins TRBV27 to TRBJ2-6, with D possibly being TRBD1 or TRBD2 (5 bases each). The CDR3 nucleotides are TGTGCCAGCAGGCCGACTACCGGGGCCAACGTCCTGATTTTC. This encodes CASRPTTGANVLIF.